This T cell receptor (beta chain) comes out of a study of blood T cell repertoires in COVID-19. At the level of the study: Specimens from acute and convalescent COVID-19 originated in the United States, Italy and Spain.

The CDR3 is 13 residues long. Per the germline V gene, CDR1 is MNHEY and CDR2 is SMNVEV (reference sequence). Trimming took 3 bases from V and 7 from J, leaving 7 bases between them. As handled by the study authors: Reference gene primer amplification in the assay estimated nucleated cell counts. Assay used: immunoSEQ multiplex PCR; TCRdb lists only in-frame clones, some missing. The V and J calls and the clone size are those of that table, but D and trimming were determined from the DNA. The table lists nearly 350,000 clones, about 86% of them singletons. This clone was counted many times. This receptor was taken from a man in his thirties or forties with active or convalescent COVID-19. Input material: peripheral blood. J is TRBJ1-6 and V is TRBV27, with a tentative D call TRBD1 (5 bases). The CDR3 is CASSFRGNSPLHF. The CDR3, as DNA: TGTGCCAGCAGTTTTCGGGGGAATTCACCCCTCCACTTT.